The source of this T cell receptor (beta chain) is a study of immune cell composition in non-small cell lung cancer. Normal lung was sampled as far from the tumour as possible, at least 3 cm. Sequenced by immunoSEQ multiplex PCR; TCRdb stores in-frame clones only, minus some. Among about 5,900 clones listed, 70% to 90% were seen once. Sequencing input: non-adjacent lung tissue. The TCR comes from a human donor with non-small cell lung cancer.

In nucleotides, the CDR3 is TGTGCCAGCAGCTTCAGGGCCGACTCCACCTACGAGCAGTACTTC. It codes for CASSFRADSTYEQYF. This chain connects TRBV11-2 to TRBJ2-7, with D possibly TRBD1 on 5 matching bases. The CDR3 is made up of 15 amino acids. Germline V gene data show CDR1 as SGHAT and CDR2 as FQNNGV. V was pared by 3 bases and J by 2 bases, with 14 bases between.